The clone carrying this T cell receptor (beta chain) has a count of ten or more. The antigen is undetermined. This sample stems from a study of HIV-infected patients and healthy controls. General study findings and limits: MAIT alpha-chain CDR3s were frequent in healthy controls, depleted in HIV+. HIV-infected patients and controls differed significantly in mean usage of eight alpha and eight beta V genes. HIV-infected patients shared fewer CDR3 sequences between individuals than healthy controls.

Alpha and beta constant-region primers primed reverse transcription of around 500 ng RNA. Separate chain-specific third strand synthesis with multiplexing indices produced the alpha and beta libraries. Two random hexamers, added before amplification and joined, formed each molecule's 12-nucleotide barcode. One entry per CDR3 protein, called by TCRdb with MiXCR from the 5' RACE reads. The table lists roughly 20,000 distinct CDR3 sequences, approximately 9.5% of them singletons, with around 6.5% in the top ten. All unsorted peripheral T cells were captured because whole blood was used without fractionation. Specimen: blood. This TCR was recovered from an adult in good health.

CDR3 sequence reads: CASSLYRGRDSPLHF. CDR3 coding DNA: TGTGCCAGCAGTTTGTATAGGGGGCGCGATTCACCCCTCCACTTT. The rearrangement uses TRBV27 and TRBJ1-6; the match to TRBD1 covers 7 bases. Trimming removed 3 bases from V and 8 bases from J; junction bases left unmatched: 7. Germline lookup yields CDR1 MNHEY and CDR2 SMNVEV (reference sequence). The CDR3 is made up of 15 amino acids.